The 2 T cell receptor beta chains below come from one sample, sequenced in a study of T cells in Graves' hyperthyroidism and ophthalmopathy. Amplification of TCR beta CDR3 regions used RNA as the template. First-round RT-PCR of the TCR CDR3 relied on the HTBI primer set. Using its own MiXCR run on the multiplex PCR reads, TCRdb lists one record per CDR3 protein. This table holds about half a million distinct CDR3 sequences, around 20% found once. Sequencing was carried out using blood. The receptors were gathered from a man aged 18 to 29 with Graves' hyperthyroidism.

This clonotype was detected many times. The J gene is TRBJ1-6, the V gene TRBV6-5, with a possible D match to TRBD1 (6 bases). From germline, CDR1 is MNHEY and CDR2 SVGAGI. The CDR3 extends over 16 amino acids. V dropped 2 bases and J dropped 6 bases, with 14 bases sitting between them. The CDR3 DNA reads TGTGCCAGCAGTTACAAAGGCCCAGGGGCTAATTCACCCCTCCACTTT. Amino acids: CASSYKGPGANSPLHF.

This clonotype was seen repeatedly, ten times or more. The CDR3 DNA sequence: TGTGCCAGCAGTCCCGGTTCTAACTATGGCTACACCTTC. Translating gives CASSPGSNYGYTF. The chain joins TRBV28 to TRBJ1-2; D is unresolved. This CDR3 contains 13 residues. The ends were cut back, 5 bases at V and 0 bases at J, with 7 bases in the middle. The germline CDR1 and CDR2 sequences are MDHEN and SYDVKM.